A selection of T cell receptor beta chains follows, all from one sample in a study of T-cell reconstitution after alpha-beta-depleted transplantation in children. TCRdb called the PCR reads again in MiXCR, with one record for every CDR3 protein. The sample lists around 240,000 distinct CDR3 sequences; roughly 7.7% were seen once. The sample in question was PBMCs, mostly from graft donor cells, obtained 180 days after TCRalphabeta/CD19-depleted stem cell transplant. The origin of the receptors is a male patient younger than 18 who had a stem cell transplant for acute lymphoblastic leukemia, so the T cells may come from the graft donor. The CDR3 runs from the conserved cysteine through the conserved F or W. Each record gives: D gene, clone size, J gene, V gene, CDR3 DNA, CDR3 protein. D genes are given only for firm matches. Part of the rows lack a size; the others show once, few, many or a class for expanded clones.

TRBD1,-,TRBJ2-1,TRBV20-1,TGCAGTGCTTCCCAGGGGGCCTCCTACAATGAGCAGTTCTTC,CSASQGASYNEQFF
-,many,TRBJ1-3,TRBV5-1,TGCGCCAGCAGCTTGGAAACGGCAGGGGCCCGGGCTGGAAACACCATATATTTT,CASSLETAGARAGNTIYF
TRBD1,many,TRBJ2-5,TRBV6-1,TGTGCCAGCAGTGTGACAGGGGCCCTCGGGACCCAGTACTTC,CASSVTGALGTQYF
-,-,TRBJ2-6,TRBV4-1,TGCGCCAGCAGCCCTATCGGGTCAACGGGGGCCAACGTCCTGACTTTC,CASSPIGSTGANVLTF
-,many,TRBJ2-3,TRBV4-3,TGCGCCAGCAGCCTTAGCATCGCAGATACGCAGTATTTT,CASSLSIADTQYF
-,-,TRBJ1-3,TRBV20-1,TGCAGTGCAACCAGGTCGTGGGGCTCTGGAAACACCATATATTTT,CSATRSWGSGNTIYF
-,many,TRBJ2-7,TRBV20-1,TGCAGTGCTAGAGCTAGGACGAGCGGCGAGCAGTACTTC,CSARARTSGEQYF
-,many,TRBJ1-1,TRBV10-2,TGCGCCAGCAGCCCCGCCCAGGGCAGGGAGGGGACTGAAGCTTTCTTT,CASSPAQGREGTEAFF
TRBD2,many,TRBJ2-3,TRBV28,TGTGCCAGCAGCCTCCAACTAGCGGACACAGATACGCAGTATTTT,CASSLQLADTDTQYF
-,many,TRBJ2-7,TRBV7-2,TGTGCCAGCAGCTTGTCGGGCCCCTACGAGCAGTACTTC,CASSLSGPYEQYF
TRBD1,many,TRBJ2-3,TRBV4-1,TGCGCCAGCAGCCAACCCTACAGGGGGCCCGGCACAGATACGCAGTATTTT,CASSQPYRGPGTDTQYF
-,many,TRBJ2-7,TRBV5-5,TGTGCCAGCAGCTTGCACCTTTACGAGCAGTACTTC,CASSLHLYEQYF